A single sample gave rise to the 5 T cell receptor beta chains below, sequenced in a study of cytotoxic CD8 clonotypes in ibrutinib-treated CLL. The assay was immunoSEQ multiplex PCR, and TCRdb's table has in-frame clones only and misses some. Found here are roughly 190,000 clones, over 55% of them singletons; the top ten hold roughly 12%. The starting material was PBMCs, obtained after 24 months of ibrutinib treatment. The receptors stem from a human donor with chronic lymphocytic leukemia.

V usage is TRBV6-5 and J usage is TRBJ1-2, with D tentatively TRBD1 (5 bases). Germline CDR1 reads MNHEY; CDR2 reads SVGAGI. The V gene lost 8 bases and the J gene lost 7 bases, with 20 bases spanning the gap. The CDR3 consists of 14 residues. CDR3 in DNA: TGTGCCAGCGGATCAGGGCAGGGATATGGTGGCTACACCTTC. It specifies CASGSGQGYGGYTF.

The chain is built from TRBV4-1 and TRBJ2-3; D not resolved. Between the trimmed V and J ends, which lost 0 bases and 0 bases, there was a span of 19 bases. Per germline, CDR1 MGHRA and CDR2 YSYEKL. The CDR3 has 19 residues. The CDR3 here is CASSQDQFEADSSTDTQYF. In DNA, the CDR3 is TGCGCCAGCAGCCAAGATCAGTTCGAGGCGGATTCTAGCACAGATACGCAGTATTTT.

The chain joins TRBV5-1 to TRBJ1-1, with D perhaps TRBD1 (6 bases). This CDR3 is 15 amino acids long. Germline V gives CDR1 SGHRS, CDR2 YFSETQ. V lost 0 bases and J 4 bases, leaving 13 bases between the germline ends. The CDR3 DNA sequence: TGCGCCAGCAGCTTGGTGCCCGCCAGGGGCACTGAAGCTTTCTTT. It yields the protein CASSLVPARGTEAFF.

This chain joins TRBV7-2 and TRBJ2-7; D is unresolved. V was clipped by 1 base and J by 1 base, with 2 bases between them. CDR1 is SGHTA, CDR2 FQGNSA, per germline. The CDR3 is made up of 12 amino acids. CDR3: CASSLVSYEQYF. The CDR3 coding sequence is TGTGCCAGCAGCTTAGTTTCCTACGAGCAGTACTTC.

This clone has just a few counts. The V and J genes are TRBV4-2 and TRBJ2-2; TRBD2 might be the D (5 bases). Germline V gene lookup returns CDR1 LGHNA and CDR2 YNFKEQ. The CDR3 is made up of 14 amino acids. Trimming left V 0 bases short and J 9 bases short, with 11 bases between. This CDR3 reads CASSQDWVARELFF. The CDR3 DNA is TGTGCCAGCAGCCAAGATTGGGTAGCGCGGGAGCTGTTTTTT.